The rows below give T cell receptor beta chains drawn from one sample of a study of CD8 T cells in Susac syndrome. In TCRdb, the immunoSEQ multiplex PCR reads were re-called with MiXCR into one record per CDR3 protein. This table holds about 120,000 distinct CDR3 sequences, 96% found once. The sequenced sample was CD4+ T cells from PBMCs. The source is a human donor with Susac syndrome. CDR3s include the opening cysteine and the closing phenylalanine or tryptophan. A D gene is named only where the DNA matches it firmly. The size entry is marked missing in some rows and otherwise reads once, few, many or a size class.

TRBJ2-7	.	.	TRBV3-1	CASSQGVGSYEQYF	TGTGCCAGCAGCCAAGGAGTCGGATCCTACGAGCAGTACTTC
TRBJ1-1	once	.	TRBV29-1	CSVVAGNTEAFF	TGCAGCGTTGTCGCAGGGAACACTGAAGCTTTCTTT
TRBJ1-2	.	.	TRBV5-1	CASSLVQQGLGYTF	TGCGCCAGCAGCTTGGTCCAACAGGGTCTTGGCTACACCTTC
TRBJ2-5	.	.	TRBV5-1	CASSVGWETQYF	TGCGCCAGCAGCGTGGGCTGGGAGACCCAGTACTTC
TRBJ2-5	.	.	TRBV6-2/TRBV6-3	CASASSGETQYF	TGTGCCAGCGCGAGCAGTGGAGAGACCCAGTACTTC
TRBJ2-1	.	TRBD1	TRBV28	CASSIGGTGQLNNEQFF	TGTGCCAGCAGTATTGGAGGGACAGGACAACTAAACAATGAGCAGTTCTTC
TRBJ2-7	.	TRBD2	TRBV7-2	CASSSQRLAGNEQYF	TGTGCCAGCAGCTCCCAGAGACTAGCGGGGAACGAGCAGTACTTC
TRBJ2-1	.	TRBD2	TRBV20-1	CSARPRLADYNEQFF	TGCAGTGCTAGACCAAGACTAGCGGATTACAATGAGCAGTTCTTC
TRBJ2-5	once	.	TRBV2	CASSEGVWETQYF	TGTGCCAGCAGTGAAGGGGTTTGGGAGACCCAGTACTTC
TRBJ2-7	.	.	TRBV10-3	CAISDTGGEQYF	TGTGCCATCAGTGATACGGGCGGCGAGCAGTACTTC